This passage covers 20 T cell receptor beta chains from one sample sequenced in a study of kidney transplant recipient with SARS-CoV-2 infection. TCRdb re-derived calls from the reads in MiXCR, one entry per CDR3 protein. This repertoire shows under 250,000 distinct CDR3 sequences, less than 35% found once; its top ten account for nearly 7.5%. Material: a blood sample, obtained at baseline and on day 111 from a kidney transplant recipient. These receptors were taken from a male patient between 25 and 39 years old who had COVID-19 and was a kidney transplant recipient. Some T cells may be supplied by the graft donor.

A remark on this clonotype: Given a much more abundant clone one base away, this may be a read error. J is TRBJ2-3 and V is TRBV23-1; D unclear. The closer fit of TRBJ2-5 to the DNA end suggests the J call may be wrong. TRBV23-1 is marked as an open reading frame, function uncertain. There are 10 residues in the CDR3. CDR3 in DNA: TGCGTCAGCAGTCAATCCCCCCAGTACTTC. This gives the protein CVSSQSPQYF.

Points on this clonotype: One base away lies a much larger clone, so this may be a sequencing read error. The chain employs TRBV6-5 and TRBJ2-7; 7 bases fit TRBD2. The CDR3 consists of 13 residues. Germline values: CDR1 MNHEY, CDR2 SVGAGI. J lost 9 bases, V lost 6 bases, and 11 bases had no gene match. CDR3 sequence reads: CASRVSGGTGQYF. In nucleotides, the CDR3 is TGTGCCAGCAGAGTTTCGGGGGGAACCGGGCAGTACTTC.

This clonotype was counted many times. This chain links TRBV8-2 with TRBJ2-6. TRBV8-2 is a pseudogene locus. The CDR3 runs 17 residues. CDR3: CGSRARITQSRANVLTF. CDR3 DNA: TGTGGCAGTAGAGCAAGGATAACACAAAGTCGGGCCAACGTCCTGACTTTC.

This clonotype occurred many times. V is TRBV25-1 and J is TRBJ1-2; D is unclear. This CDR3 is 17 amino acids long. From germline, CDR1 is MGHDK and CDR2 SYGVNS. The germline V and J ends were trimmed by 5 bases and 4 bases, with 23 bases remaining between them. CDR3 loop: CASSIAVELGKTYGYTF. The CDR3 nucleotides read TGTGCCAGCAGTATAGCCGTAGAACTGGGAAAGACCTATGGCTACACCTTC.

The chain recombines TRBV11-2 with TRBJ2-3, with 7 nucleotides matching TRBD2. V trimming: 5 bases; J trimming: 2 bases; junction bases outside the gene matches: 10. Germline CDR1 is SGHAT and CDR2 is FQNNGV. This CDR3 is 16 amino acids long. CDR3 coding DNA: TGTGCCAGCAGCCCCGCTGGGGCGGGAGTCACAGATACGCAGTATTTT. This encodes CASSPAGAGVTDTQYF.

Many counts were recorded for this clonotype. The chain employs TRBV7-9 and TRBJ2-1; TRBD2 matches 13 bases. The CDR3 runs 17 residues. Per the germline V gene, CDR1 is SEHNR and CDR2 is FQNEAQ (reference sequence). J was trimmed by 4 bases and V by 5 bases; bases with no gene match: 8. CDR3 protein: CASSDGTSGAFYNEQFF. In DNA form, the CDR3 reads TGTGCCAGCAGCGACGGGACTAGCGGGGCTTTTTACAATGAGCAGTTCTTC. Filled out from reference TRBV7-9 and TRBJ2-1, the complete variable domain reads DTGVSQNPRHKITKRGQNVTFRCDPISEHNRLYWYRQTLGQGPEFLTYFQNEAQLEKSRLLSDRFSAERPKGSFSTLEIQRTEQGDSAMYLCASSDGTSGAFYNEQFFGPGTRLTVL.

This clonotype was seen many times. For the CDR3, the DNA is TGTGCCAGCAGCCTTGGACAGGGGACCCACGAGCAGTACTTC. As protein: CASSLGQGTHEQYF. The V and J genes are TRBV3-2 and TRBJ2-7; TRBD1, as called in the table, went unchecked against the DNA. TRBV3-2 is termed a pseudogene. CDR3 length: 14 residues.

A remark on this clonotype: A read error is possible here, since a much larger clone lies one base away. The J gene is TRBJ1-1, the V gene TRBV10-1; the D is unclear. Trimming pared 4 bases from V and 0 bases from J, leaving 6 bases between. Germline lookup yields CDR1 WNHNN and CDR2 SYGVQD (reference sequence). This CDR3 region has 13 residues. The DNA for the CDR3 is TGCGCCAGCAGTGGTACCGTGAACACTGAAGCTTTCTTT. This sequence encodes CASSGTVNTEAFF.

The chain employs TRBV19 and TRBJ2-1; 12 bases are a match to TRBD2. Germline-derived CDR1 and CDR2 are LNHDA and SQIVND (reference sequence). V shed 8 bases, J shed 0 bases, and the junction held 14 bases outside the gene matches. The CDR3 sequence is 19 residues long. CDR3 residues: CASAPRLAGGLGSYNEQFF. In nucleotides, the CDR3 is TGTGCCAGTGCCCCCAGGCTAGCGGGAGGGCTGGGCTCCTACAATGAGCAGTTCTTC.

V gene TRBV19 combines with J gene TRBJ2-3; TRBD2 agrees at 13 bases. With V trimmed by 9 bases and J by 1 base, 10 bases remained unmatched. CDR1 and CDR2 from the germline V gene are LNHDA and SQIVND (reference sequence). The CDR3 length is 17 residues. DNA for the CDR3: TGTGCCAGCCGGACTAGCGGGAGAGGTCTAGGCACAGATACGCAGTATTTT. Translating it yields CASRTSGRGLGTDTQYF.

There are many counts of this clonotype. The V call is TRBV5-1, the J call TRBJ1-2; D uncertain. The CDR3 is made up of 16 amino acids. Germline V gives CDR1 SGHRS, CDR2 YFSETQ. V lost 7 bases and J 4 bases, leaving 23 bases between the germline ends. Written as DNA, the CDR3 is TGCGCCAGCGCTCCTGGATCGGTTCGAAAGACCTATGGCTACACCTTC. This translates into CASAPGSVRKTYGYTF.

In the case of this clonotype: This sequence may be a read error, since a much larger clone differs from it by one base. CDR3 protein: CASGEEVAGGPYEQYF. The CDR3 DNA reads TGTGCCAGCGGTGAAGAGGTAGCGGGAGGGCCTTACGAGCAGTACTTC. V is TRBV2 and J is TRBJ2-7, with 11 bases that match TRBD2. This CDR3 comprises 16 residues. The germline V gene encodes CDR1 SNHLY and CDR2 FYNNEI.

This clonotype was seen repeatedly, ten times or more. This chain connects TRBV7-9 to TRBJ1-5, with D perhaps TRBD1 (5 bases). CDR1 is SEHNR and CDR2 is FQNEAQ in the germline V gene (reference sequence). The germline V and J ends were trimmed by 5 bases and 5 bases, with 16 bases remaining between them. CDR3 length: 15 amino acids. CDR3 residues: CASSPTDGGDQPQHF. CDR3 sequence (DNA): TGTGCCAGCAGCCCTACCGACGGGGGGGATCAGCCCCAGCATTTT.

Details on this clonotype: A much more abundant neighbour one base away suggests this may be a read error. The CDR3 is CAGSSRTKSGNTIYF. DNA for the CDR3: TGTGCCGGCAGCTCAAGGACCAAGTCTGGAAACACCATATATTTT. The rearrangement joins TRBV7-2 to TRBJ1-3; D is undetermined. The CDR3 consists of 15 residues. In germline, CDR1 is SGHTA, CDR2 FQGNSA.

This clonotype appeared many times. No DNA is shown, since the ends of the CDR3 on it are uncertain; the CDR3 is the one TCRdb lists. The CDR3 spells CISVPELYNEVGKTYGYTF. The rearrangement joins TRBV7-5 to TRBJ1-2. TRBV7-5 is given as a pseudogene. The CDR3 contains 19 residues when both ends are counted.

Remarks on this clonotype: Since a much larger clone is just one base distant, this may be a read error. The chain has TRBV3-1 and TRBJ1-1; D is unresolved. From germline, CDR1 is LGHDT and CDR2 YNNKEL (reference sequence). V lost 5 bases and J lost 11, with 18 bases in between. The length of the CDR3 is 13 residues. In nucleotides, the CDR3 is TGTGCCAGCAGCTTGGCCGGGATGCCGTCGGCTTTCTTT. Its translation: CASSLAGMPSAFF.

This clonotype was seen ten or more times. The chain links TRBV5-4 to TRBJ2-7; TRBD2 is a possible D gene (6 bases). Germline lookup yields CDR1 SGHNT and CDR2 YYREEE (reference sequence). Trimming removed 4 bases from V and 4 bases from J, with 18 bases in between. CDR3 length: 15 amino acids. The CDR3 sequence: CASSPDGGRIYEQYF. The CDR3 nucleotides are TGTGCCAGCAGCCCGGACGGGGGTCGGATATACGAGCAGTACTTC. The entire variable domain, with the rest obtained from reference TRBV5-4 and TRBJ2-7, is as follows: ETGVTQSPTHLIKTRGQQVTLRCSSQSGHNTVSWYQQALGQGPQFIFQYYREEENGRGNFPPRFSGLQFPNYSSELNVNALELDDSALYLCASSPDGGRIYEQYFGPGTRLTVT.

The table lists this clonotype with a count of one. A much larger clone differs by one base, so this may be a read error. The chain employs TRBV15 and TRBJ2-1; D may be TRBD2 (5 bases). There are 16 residues in the CDR3. In germline, CDR1 is LNHNV, CDR2 YYDKDF (reference sequence). The germline V and J ends were trimmed by 0 bases and 9 bases, with 18 bases remaining between them. Written as DNA, the CDR3 is TGTGCCACCAGCAGAGATGTCGGTGGCGGGTGGGGTGAGCAGTTCTTC. As protein: CATSRDVGGGWGEQFF.

On this clonotype itself: This clone may be a read error of a much larger clone one base away. The chain couples TRBV3-1 to TRBJ2-3; the D is unclear. Germline CDR1 LGHDT, CDR2 YNNKEL (reference sequence). The CDR3 contains 15 residues. The CDR3 nucleotides are TGTGCCAGCGGCCAAGATTCTGGGCAGCCGGATACGCAGTATTTT. Protein: CASGQDSGQPDTQYF.

This sequence joins TRBV20-1 and TRBJ2-1; 7 bases line up with TRBD1. Trimming took 1 base from V and 0 from J; bases not matched to a gene: 6. The CDR3 consists of 16 residues. Germline CDR1 and CDR2: DFQATT and SNEGSKA (reference sequence). CDR3: CSARARDSSSYNEQFF. In DNA form, the CDR3 reads TGCAGTGCTAGAGCTAGGGACAGCAGCTCCTACAATGAGCAGTTCTTC.